Below are 23 T cell receptor beta chains sequenced from a single sample in a study of CXCR3-negative and CXCR3-positive naive CD8 T cells. Findings of the study overall: Greater hydrophobicity was found in TRB CDR3s of CXCR3-positive naive cells than of CXCR3-negative naive cells.

The antigens for these receptors are not known. Each TRB cDNA library was prepared by 5' RACE (with UMI labels). TCRdb reprocessed the 5' RACE reads, keeping one entry per CDR3 protein, no DNA. Its clone listing holds about 84,000 distinct CDR3 sequences. The sample comprised naive CXCR3+ CD8+ T cells from blood. Specified subset: CD45RO-CCR7+CD27+CD95- naive CD8+ T cells expressing CXCR3 (TNR3+). All receptors come from a human donor in good health. Some clones in this sample may be carry-over from other donors' samples.

CDR3 amino acids: CASRGRTGGENEQFF. The rearrangement links TRBV2 to TRBJ2-1; TCRdb indicates TRBD1, and absent DNA this call remains unverified. The CDR3 runs 15 residues. Germline CDR1 reads SNHLY; CDR2 reads FYNNEI. Together with reference TRBV2 and TRBJ2-1, the CDR3 gives the full variable domain: EPEVTQTPSHQVTQMGQEVILRCVPISNHLYFYWYRQILGQKVEFLVSFYNNEISEKSEIFDDQFSVERPDGSNFTLKIRSTKLEDSAMYFCASRGRTGGENEQFFGPGTRLTVL.

The rearrangement joins TRBV4-3 to TRBJ2-7; absent DNA, TCRdb's TRBD1 call cannot be checked. This CDR3 is built from 15 residues. Looked up from germline, CDR1 is LGHNA and CDR2 is YSLEER. The CDR3 sequence is CASRLLQGSRYEQYF.

The gene calls are TRBV6-6 and TRBJ1-2; TCRdb designates TRBD1, a call that cannot be tested without DNA. The germline V gene has CDR1 MNHNY and CDR2 SVGAGI (reference sequence). This CDR3 comprises 14 residues. The chain's CDR3 is CASSSFGGQDGYTF.

This chain uses TRBV28 with TRBJ2-7; TCRdb names TRBD2, which stays unverified in the absence of DNA. In germline, CDR1 is MDHEN, CDR2 SYDVKM. This CDR3 is 15 amino acids long. CDR3 loop: CASSYSFGPAIKQYF.

V is TRBV6-6 and J is TRBJ2-7; TCRdb reports TRBD1, a call that lacks DNA to check it against. CDR1 and CDR2 (germline): MNHNY, SVGAGI (reference sequence). CDR3 length equals 14 residues. CDR3 in amino acids: CASSPQWDTYEQYF.

The rearrangement links TRBV4-1 to TRBJ2-1; TCRdb gives TRBD2 as the D gene, but with no DNA this cannot be confirmed. The CDR3 sequence is 17 residues long. Germline assignment: CDR1 MGHRA and CDR2 YSYEKL. CDR3 loop: CASSQVETSGFTGEQFF.

This rearrangement joins TRBV12-3 or TRBV12-4 to TRBJ1-1. This CDR3 contains 12 residues. The CDR3 reads CASSLGPTEAFF.

CDR3 region: CASSEGLAFNEQYF. The rearrangement links TRBV9 to TRBJ2-7; TCRdb's D gene call, TRBD2, goes unchecked for lack of DNA. The CDR3 extends over 14 amino acids. CDR1 SGDLS and CDR2 YYNGEE come from the germline V gene.

The chain uses TRBV10-3 and TRBJ2-3; TCRdb's D gene call, TRBD1, goes unchecked for lack of DNA. Germline values: CDR1 ENHRY, CDR2 SYGVKD. CDR3 length equals 14 residues. The CDR3 reads CAIRTTGDTDTQYF.

The CDR3 is CASSQDRANQPQHF. This rearrangement joins TRBV4-3 to TRBJ1-5. Germline-derived CDR1 and CDR2 are LGHNA and YSLEER. The CDR3 extends over 14 amino acids.

The chain is built from TRBV6-5 and TRBJ2-6. Germline CDR1 reads MNHEY; CDR2 reads SVGAGI. This CDR3 contains 17 residues. The CDR3 sequence is CASSYSSDYSGANVLTF.

V usage is TRBV20-1 and J usage is TRBJ1-5; there is no DNA to check the TCRdb D call of TRBD1. The germline V gene has CDR1 DFQATT and CDR2 SNEGSKA (reference sequence). This CDR3 is 16 amino acids long. The CDR3: CSARPTGTYSNQPQHF.

V and J are TRBV9 and TRBJ2-5. The CDR3 runs 14 residues. Germline CDR1 reads SGDLS; CDR2 reads YYNGEE. CDR3 protein: CASSVSPQEETQYF. The full variable domain, with the rest looked up from reference TRBV9 and TRBJ2-5, is DSGVTQTPKHLITATGQRVTLRCSPRSGDLSVYWYQQSLDQGLQFLIQYYNGEERAKGNILERFSAQQFPDLHSELNLSSLELGDSALYFCASSVSPQEETQYFGPGTRLLVL.

The chain links TRBV12-3 or TRBV12-4 to TRBJ1-5; the D gene TCRdb calls, TRBD1, cannot be checked with no DNA. The CDR3 runs to 15 residues. CDR3 in amino acids: CASSFGQGGNQPQHF.

This chain uses TRBV5-6 with TRBJ2-3; the D call from TCRdb, TRBD2, cannot be confirmed without DNA. Germline assignment: CDR1 SGHDT and CDR2 YYEEEE. The CDR3 sequence is 19 residues long. The CDR3 loop reads CASSSPYSGRGLITDTQYF.

The chain uses TRBV10-3 and TRBJ2-1. The V gene's germline CDR1 is ENHRY and CDR2 SYGVKD. This CDR3 contains 12 residues. CDR3 sequence reads: CAISPELSEQFF.

The V call is TRBV13, the J call TRBJ2-5. CDR1 is PRHDT and CDR2 is FYEKMQ in the germline V gene (reference sequence). The length of the CDR3 is 12 residues. The CDR3 reads CASSLHEETQYF. The full variable domain, its missing parts supplied by reference TRBV13 and TRBJ2-5, is AAGVIQSPRHLIKEKRETATLKCYPIPRHDTVYWYQQGPGQDPQFLISFYEKMQSDKGSIPDRFSAQQFSDYHSELNMSSLELGDSALYFCASSLHEETQYFGPGTRLLVL.

The CDR3 is CASAGGGSNEQFF. V and J are TRBV19 and TRBJ2-1; TCRdb's D call, TRBD2, is unchecked because there is no DNA. This CDR3 spans 13 amino acids. Germline loops: CDR1 LNHDA, CDR2 SQIVND (reference sequence).

The genes are TRBV27 and TRBJ2-1; the TRBD2 assignment by TCRdb is unverifiable without DNA. This CDR3 comprises 15 residues. Germline V gene data show CDR1 as MNHEY and CDR2 as SMNVEV (reference sequence). The CDR3 is CASSWTSGKVNEQFF.

The CDR3 here is CTSSLPPLSYEQYF. The genes are TRBV27 and TRBJ2-7; as DNA is missing, the TRBD1 call by TCRdb cannot be tested. The CDR3 is 14 residues long. Per the germline V gene, CDR1 is MNHEY and CDR2 is SMNVEV (reference sequence).

V is TRBV12-3 or TRBV12-4 and J is TRBJ2-2. The CDR3 length is 14 residues. CDR3 protein: CASSLGLGTGELFF.

The chain is built from TRBV20-1 and TRBJ1-5; the D call of TRBD1 rests on TCRdb alone, since no DNA is present to check it. This CDR3 contains 15 residues. The V gene's germline CDR1 is DFQATT and CDR2 SNEGSKA (reference sequence). The CDR3 spells CSARDWTAGNQPQHF.

The V gene is TRBV15, the J gene TRBJ1-5. Germline CDR1 and CDR2: LNHNV and YYDKDF (reference sequence). The CDR3 runs to 15 residues. CDR3 region: CATSSGYDSNQPQHF.